Listed below are T cell receptor beta chains from one sample, sequenced in a study of cytomegalovirus exposure and HLA in healthy donors. Only in-frame clones appear in the TCRdb table, and some are missing; sequencing was by immunoSEQ multiplex PCR. The repertoire consists of about 180,000 clones, with 80% to 90% occurring once and the leading ten covering roughly 1.5%. Sequences were obtained from PBMCs. The origin of the receptors is a woman aged 25 to 45 in good health and CMV-seronegative. The CDR3 runs from the conserved cysteine through the conserved F or W. Fields, in order: V gene, D gene, CDR3 length, J gene, clone size, CDR3 protein, CDR3 DNA. The D gene is left open where the match is weak. Expanded clones get a size class; other rows say once, few or many, or leave the size out.

TRBV27	NA	15	TRBJ2-7	NA	CASSLSSPPLDEQYF	TGTGCCAGCAGTTTAAGTAGCCCCCCTCTGGACGAGCAGTACTTC
TRBV2	TRBD2	16	TRBJ2-2	once	CASSVSGTKNTGELFF	TGTGCCAGCAGTGTCTCCGGGACTAAAAACACCGGGGAGCTGTTTTTT
TRBV27	TRBD1	15	TRBJ1-1	once	CASSVRTGSYTEAFF	TGTGCCAGCAGTGTCCGGACAGGGAGCTATACTGAAGCTTTCTTT
TRBV15	NA	16	TRBJ2-7	NA	CATSRDRAGYNYEQYF	TGTGCCACCAGCAGGGATAGGGCAGGGTACAACTACGAGCAGTACTTC
TRBV4-2	NA	16	TRBJ1-1	NA	CASSLSGTGGSTEAFF	TGTGCCAGCAGCCTTTCGGGGACCGGAGGGAGTACTGAAGCTTTCTTT
TRBV29-1	TRBD1	13	TRBJ2-3	NA	CSGKQGSGDTQYF	TGCAGCGGCAAACAGGGGTCGGGGGATACGCAGTATTTT
TRBV4-2	NA	17	TRBJ2-5	NA	CASSQEGARTFQETQYF	TGTGCCAGCAGCCAAGAGGGGGCGCGAACCTTCCAAGAGACCCAGTACTTC
TRBV14	NA	13	TRBJ2-7	NA	CASKAPRGYEQYF	TGTGCCAGCAAAGCACCCCGGGGGTACGAGCAGTACTTC
TRBV6-5	NA	13	TRBJ2-7	few	CASSDRRMGARDF	TGTGCCAGCAGCGATCGGAGGATGGGGGCTAGGGACTTC
TRBV30	NA	12	TRBJ2-7	NA	CAWSPSSYEQYF	TGTGCCTGGAGCCCTAGCTCCTACGAGCAGTACTTC
TRBV5-6	TRBD2	15	TRBJ2-3	NA	CASSRGTSSPYTQYF	TGTGCCAGCAGCCGTGGGACTAGCTCTCCCTATACGCAGTATTTT
TRBV9	TRBD2	18	TRBJ2-5	once	CASSEGAPGLAGQETQYF	TGTGCCAGCAGCGAGGGGGCCCCCGGACTAGCGGGACAAGAGACCCAGTACTTC
TRBV5-1	TRBD1	16	TRBJ2-5	NA	CASSLGGQGARETQYF	TGCGCCAGCAGCTTGGGGGGACAGGGGGCGAGAGAGACCCAGTACTTC
TRBV5-1	TRBD2	14	TRBJ2-5	NA	CASSFMTSGETQYF	TGCGCCAGCAGCTTCATGACTAGCGGGGAGACCCAGTACTTC
TRBV27	NA	15	TRBJ1-1	NA	CASSLFSDMNTEAFF	TGTGCCAGCAGTTTATTTTCAGACATGAACACTGAAGCTTTCTTT
TRBV10-3	NA	13	TRBJ2-2	NA	CAISESAGGELFF	TGTGCCATCAGTGAGTCTGCGGGGGGGGAGCTGTTTTTT
TRBV30	NA	15	TRBJ1-1	NA	CAWRVGGQGNTEAFF	TGTGCCTGGAGGGTGGGCGGTCAGGGAAATACTGAAGCTTTCTTT
TRBV7-2	NA	16	TRBJ2-7	few	CASSFSLQPNTYEQYF	TGTGCCAGCAGCTTTAGTCTACAGCCAAATACCTACGAGCAGTACTTC
TRBV25-1	NA	18	TRBJ2-6	NA	CASSEFSSGMAGANVLTF	TGTGCCAGCAGTGAATTTAGTTCAGGGATGGCTGGGGCCAACGTCCTGACTTTC
TRBV4-2	TRBD2	19	TRBJ2-2	NA	CASSQGAERGGGGTGELFF	TGTGCCAGCAGCCAAGGAGCGGAGCGGGGGGGCGGAGGCACCGGGGAGCTGTTTTTT
TRBV25-1	NA	15	TRBJ1-5	NA	CASSDGGGQNQPQHF	TGTGCCAGCAGTGATGGGGGAGGGCAGAATCAGCCCCAGCATTTT
TRBV19	NA	13	TRBJ1-2	few	CASSIQGGYGYTF	TGTGCCAGTAGTATCCAGGGCGGCTATGGCTACACCTTC